This T cell receptor beta chain derives from a study of blood T cell repertoires in COVID-19. Study summary: Specimens from acute and convalescent COVID-19 originated in the United States, Italy and Spain. PBMCs, B-cell-depleted T cells, or T cells were the source of the cDNA or gDNA that made up the material.

Trimming removed 7 bases from V and 8 bases from J, with 15 bases in between. The CDR3 runs to 13 residues. Per the germline V gene, CDR1 is SEHNR and CDR2 is FQNEAQ (reference sequence). The authors' processing: Researchers report that nucleated cell counts were estimated from reference gene primer amplification. Sequenced by immunoSEQ multiplex PCR; TCRdb stores in-frame clones only, minus some. The V and J calls and clone size are taken from that table; D and trimming were inferred from the DNA. The table lists 110,000 or so clones, more than 75% of them singletons. Material for sequencing was peripheral blood. V and J are TRBV7-9 and TRBJ1-3; D possibly corresponds to TRBD1 (5 bases). The receptor's source is a man in his 60s with acute or convalescent COVID-19. The CDR3 bases are TGTGCCAGCACCCCGGGGGTGGTACACACCATATATTTT. Translating gives CASTPGVVHTIYF.